A selection of T cell receptor beta chains follows, all from one sample in a study of technical replicates of blood from four donors. The method was immunoSEQ multiplex PCR; TCRdb's version includes in-frame clones alone and lacks a portion of them. The sample has fewer than 15,000 clones, 85% to 95% seen once. The sequenced material came from PBMCs. These receptors were collected from a human donor in good health. Each CDR3 is given with its conserved first and last residue. The order of the fields is V gene, clone size, D gene, J gene, CDR3 DNA, CDR3 protein. A D gene is named only where the DNA matches it firmly. Clone size is stated in some rows and not others, as once, few, many or a class when expanded.

TRBV29-1,few,.,TRBJ1-1,TGCAGCGTTGAGGGGGGGATGAACACTGAAGCTTTCTTT,CSVEGGMNTEAFF
TRBV6-1,.,.,TRBJ2-2,TGTGCCAGCAGAACGCTGACAAGGACCGGGGAGCTGTTTTTT,CASRTLTRTGELFF
TRBV9,.,.,TRBJ2-1,TGTGCCAGCAGCCTCGGGACTTATGAGCAGTTCTTC,CASSLGTYEQFF
TRBV7-2,once,TRBD1,TRBJ1-2,TGTGCCAGCAGCCCAAACAGGGGTCATGGCTACACCTTC,CASSPNRGHGYTF
TRBV7-2,.,TRBD1,TRBJ2-7,TGTGCCAGCAGACCGAGACAGGGCCTCGAGCAGTACTTC,CASRPRQGLEQYF
TRBV27,.,TRBD2,TRBJ2-7,TGTGCCAGCAGTTTATCGACTAGCGGCTACGAGCAGTACTTC,CASSLSTSGYEQYF
TRBV6-4,.,.,TRBJ2-5,TGTGCCAGCAGTGACAGGGCGGGGGAGACCCAGTACTTC,CASSDRAGETQYF
TRBV5-1,.,TRBD1,TRBJ1-2,TGCGCCAGCAGCGGCGGCAGGGGGTCCAACTATGGCTACACCTTC,CASSGGRGSNYGYTF
TRBV19,.,.,TRBJ1-2,TGTGCCAGTAGTGGGGGGAGGAGGTCCCTCACCTTC,CASSGGRRSLTF
TRBV5-1,.,TRBD1,TRBJ1-5,TGCGCCAGCAGCTCCGGGACAGGGTCGGACCGGCAGCCCCAGCATTTT,CASSSGTGSDRQPQHF
TRBV7-3,.,TRBD1,TRBJ2-3,TGTGCCAGCAGCCTCAGGGGGCGAGAAGATACGCAGTATTTT,CASSLRGREDTQYF
TRBV28,.,.,TRBJ2-3,TGTGCCAGCAGTCCTCCGCTCAGGGGTCCAGATACGCAGTATTTT,CASSPPLRGPDTQYF
TRBV11-2,.,.,TRBJ2-7,TGTGCCAGCAGCTTAGATCGGACACCAACCGCCTACGAGCAGTACTTC,CASSLDRTPTAYEQYF
TRBV6-6,once,.,TRBJ1-5,TGTGCCAGCAGTTACTCAGGCTCAGGGGAGAATCAGCCCCAGCATTTT,CASSYSGSGENQPQHF
TRBV6-5,.,.,TRBJ2-7,TGTGCCAGCAGTTCCGGTGTGGGAGGAAGAAACTACGAGCAGTACTTC,CASSSGVGGRNYEQYF
TRBV7-9,.,.,TRBJ2-6,TGTGCCAGCAGCCTGAGCCGAACCGGGGCCAACGTCCTGACTTTC,CASSLSRTGANVLTF
TRBV18,.,TRBD1,TRBJ2-1,TGTGCCAGCTCACCAGAAGACAGGGTAGCCTACAATGAGCAGTTCTTC,CASSPEDRVAYNEQFF
TRBV25-1,.,TRBD2,TRBJ2-3,TGTGCCAGCAGTGAATTCGTCGCTAGCGGGGCCAGCACAGATACGCAGTATTTT,CASSEFVASGASTDTQYF
TRBV6-5,.,TRBD2,TRBJ2-1,TGTGCCAGCAGTTCCGGGACTAGCGGGAGACTCGAGCAGTTCTTC,CASSSGTSGRLEQFF
TRBV7-9,.,TRBD1,TRBJ1-4,TGTGCCAGCAGACCGCAGGGGGCGGTGGATGAAAAACTGTTTTTT,CASRPQGAVDEKLFF